This is a list of T cell receptor beta chains from one sample in a study of blood T cell repertoires in COVID-19. Profiled with immunoSEQ multiplex PCR; TCRdb holds only in-frame clones, not every one. This sample carries over 200,000 clones, about 86% of them seen once, and the ten largest clones take less than 4%. What was sequenced was peripheral blood. The source of these receptors is a woman in her thirties who had recovered from COVID-19. CDR3s leave out the opening cysteine and the closing phenylalanine or tryptophan.

v_call,cdr3_aa
TRBV5-1,ASSLGRGGPTDTQY
TRBV6-1,ASRELMSRGGGGELF
TRBV10-3,AIGGTGNTQPQH
TRBV4-1,ASSQPSRTAAYEQY
TRBV6-1,ASSEWGGAHYGYT
TRBV7-9,ASKGEDVNQPQH
TRBV11-2,ASSLRGSYEQY
TRBV5-4,ASSLDRGNGYT
TRBV6-5,ASRIETSGEQY
TRBV7-8,ASSLGSLAGGPGVDEQY
TRBV27,ASSLSFREAGGETQY
TRBV21-1,ASSKGSQGNTEAF
TRBV24-1,ATSRPRGTGASTNEKLF
TRBV4-2,ASSQEVASLSTYEQY
TRBV15,ATSRGQRGIEQF
TRBV7-8,ASSPILADETQY
TRBV29-1,SVEGEAGGETQY
TRBV30,ALNTGQGMAYNSPLH
TRBV19,ASSGFQGAFMNTEAF
TRBV4-1,ASSQRGGGNTDTQY
TRBV7-2,ASSLARGTEAF
TRBV15,ATSRDRGGRNTQY
TRBV5-4,ASSLPGASGISTDTQY
TRBV5-4,ASSSGTRFEQY
TRBV6-5,ASRNRGVKEQY
TRBV7-2,ASSLGLVAGGSEQY
TRBV5-6,ASSLSSWLLGYT
TRBV2,ASTNPGQASGYT
TRBV4-2,ASSQGYLDTQY
TRBV6-2/TRBV6-3,ASSYSTGVNSPLH
TRBV27,ASELASHRVGVEQY
TRBV29-1,SVEWDIYGYT
TRBV4-1,ASSRTRQGSYNEQF
TRBV7-9,ASSKRWAGEADTQY
TRBV19,ASSVGQGPPYNEQF
TRBV19,ASSSRASGGPNEQF
TRBV29-1,SVDRIGTDTQY
TRBV11-2,ASRAGSTYEQY